Listed below are T cell receptor beta chains from one sample, sequenced in a study of technical replicates of blood from several donors. Clones were sequenced by immunoSEQ multiplex PCR, and TCRdb holds only the in-frame ones, with some missing. The sample has about 83,000 clones; approximately 92% are singletons. The sequenced sample consisted of T cells isolated from PBMCs. The receptors derive from a human donor in good health. Each CDR3 is given with its conserved first and last residue. A D gene is named only where the DNA matches it firmly. The size field is filled for only some rows; it gives once, few, many or a size class.

D	J	V	size	DNA	CDR3
-	TRBJ1-5	TRBV7-2	-	TGTGCCAGCAGCATCCAGGATATCCAGCCCCAGCATTTT	CASSIQDIQPQHF
-	TRBJ1-1	TRBV11-2	-	TGTGCCAGCTACAACATGAACACTGAAGCTTTCTTT	CASYNMNTEAFF
-	TRBJ1-6	TRBV6-1	-	TGTGCCAGCAGTGAAATCCCGGAGTCACCCCTCCACTTT	CASSEIPESPLHF
-	TRBJ1-2	TRBV10-1	-	TGCGCCAGCAGTGAGTCGTCACGGAACTATGGCTACACCTTC	CASSESSRNYGYTF
TRBD1	TRBJ2-7	TRBV5-1	-	TGCGCCAGCAGACCGGGACAGGGGGGCGACGAGCAGTACTTC	CASRPGQGGDEQYF
TRBD2	TRBJ2-7	TRBV5-1	once	TGCGCCAGCAGCTTTGGTACTAGCGGGACCTACGAGCAGTACTTC	CASSFGTSGTYEQYF
TRBD1	TRBJ1-1	TRBV28	-	TGTGCCACCAATCCCTATGGGACAGCCAACACTGAAGCTTTCTTT	CATNPYGTANTEAFF
-	TRBJ2-7	TRBV23-1	once	TGCGCCAGCAGTCAAGGTAGGAGGGACGAGCAGTACTTC	CASSQGRRDEQYF
TRBD1	TRBJ2-2	TRBV7-9	-	TGTGCCAGCAGCCTCACAGGGGTTGGCGGGGAGCTGTTTTTT	CASSLTGVGGELFF
TRBD1	TRBJ2-7	TRBV28	-	TGTGCCAGCAGGACAGGGGGCTACGAGCAGTACTTC	CASRTGGYEQYF
TRBD1	TRBJ1-1	TRBV10-2	-	TGCGCCAGCAGTGCGGGGACAGGGGAATTCACTGAAGCTTTCTTT	CASSAGTGEFTEAFF
-	TRBJ2-7	TRBV28	-	TGTGCCAGCGGCAGGGGTTTACGAAACTCCTACGAGCAGTACTTC	CASGRGLRNSYEQYF
TRBD1	TRBJ2-5	TRBV2	once	TGTGCCACCGCCGGGACAGGGCAAGAGACCCAGTACTTC	CATAGTGQETQYF
-	TRBJ2-3	TRBV25-1	-	TGTGCCAGCGAGGGCGATTCAGATACGCAGTATTTT	CASEGDSDTQYF
-	TRBJ2-7	TRBV9	-	TGTGCCAGCAGCGTAGGATTAGCGGAGACCCCCTACGAGCAGTACTTC	CASSVGLAETPYEQYF
-	TRBJ1-4	TRBV10-3	-	TGTGCCATCAGTGAGTCAAGACCTCGGGGGTATCGTCACGAAAAACTGTTTTTT	CAISESRPRGYRHEKLFF
TRBD2	TRBJ2-1	TRBV28	-	TGTGCCAGCACCAGCGGGAGCACTCACAGTGAGCAGTTCTTC	CASTSGSTHSEQFF
-	TRBJ1-1	TRBV11-2	-	TGTGCCAGCAGCGGGAGGGGAGATTCGAACACTGAAGCTTTCTTT	CASSGRGDSNTEAFF
-	TRBJ2-5	TRBV7-9	-	TGTGCCAGCAGTTCCGACAGGTGGGAGACCCAGTACTTC	CASSSDRWETQYF
-	TRBJ2-7	TRBV11-3	-	TGTGCCAGCAGCGGCCTCTACGAGCAGTACTTC	CASSGLYEQYF
-	TRBJ2-7	TRBV6-1	-	TGTGCCGTTAGAGGAGGGTACGAGAGGTCCTACGAGCAGTACTTC	CAVRGGYERSYEQYF
TRBD1	TRBJ2-1	TRBV6-5	-	TGTGCCAGCACTACTACCAACCGGGACAGGCAGTTCTTC	CASTTTNRDRQFF
-	TRBJ2-3	TRBV7-6	-	TGTGCCAGCTCTTGGACTGGCTCCACAGATACGCAGTATTTT	CASSWTGSTDTQYF
-	TRBJ1-1	TRBV5-6	once	TGTGCCAGCAGCTTGGGACTCTTACAGGGTGACACTGAAGCTTTCTTT	CASSLGLLQGDTEAFF
TRBD1	TRBJ1-1	TRBV5-5	-	TGTGCCAGCAGCTTGTGGGACAGTGAAGCTTTCTTT	CASSLWDSEAFF
-	TRBJ1-4	TRBV7-9	-	TGTGCCAGCAGCTTAGTGGAGTCTGGGGGCCAGCTGTTTTTT	CASSLVESGGQLFF
-	TRBJ1-3	TRBV2	-	TGTGCCAGATCTCCAGTCTCTGGAAACACCATATATTTT	CARSPVSGNTIYF
-	TRBJ2-7	TRBV2	-	TGTGCCAGCCTTCAGGGTATGGGCGAGCAGTACTTC	CASLQGMGEQYF
TRBD1	TRBJ1-1	TRBV10-3	-	TGTGCCATCAGTGAGTCTCAGGGGACAGGGGAGAACACTGAAGCTTTCTTT	CAISESQGTGENTEAFF
-	TRBJ1-3	TRBV7-9	-	TGTGCCAGCAGCTTTGGCCCAGGGGTCTCTGGAAACACCATATATTTT	CASSFGPGVSGNTIYF
TRBD1	TRBJ1-1	TRBV19	-	TGTGCCAGTAGTACCTCAACAGGGGGCGTCACTGAAGCTTTCTTT	CASSTSTGGVTEAFF
-	TRBJ1-2	TRBV6-1	-	TGTGCCAGCAGTGAAAGGGTGGGACATACATTGAATGGCTACACCTTC	CASSERVGHTLNGYTF
-	TRBJ1-1	TRBV5-1	-	TGCGCCAGCAGCTTGGAGCCAGGGGTTACTGAAGCTTTCTTT	CASSLEPGVTEAFF
TRBD2	TRBJ2-3	TRBV7-6	-	TGTGCCAGCAGCTTAGGTAGCGGGAGAAGCACAGATACGCAGTATTTT	CASSLGSGRSTDTQYF
-	TRBJ2-7	TRBV9	-	TGTGCCAGCAGCCCCAGGGGGGACAGCCGACCCTACGAGCAGTACTTC	CASSPRGDSRPYEQYF